This T cell receptor (beta chain) emerged from a study of blood T cell repertoires in COVID-19. On the study more broadly: Samples came from the United States, Italy and Spain, spanning acute and convalescent COVID-19. Sources were T cells, B-cell-depleted T cells, or PBMCs; the material itself was cDNA or gDNA.

The CDR3 contains 16 residues. CDR1 SNHLY and CDR2 FYNNEI come from the germline V gene. V was clipped by 1 base and J by 2 bases; unmatched bases: 5. The authors' processing: Amplification of reference gene primers provided the estimated nucleated cell counts. Libraries were prepared by immunoSEQ multiplex PCR; TCRdb keeps only in-frame clonotypes and omits some of them. That table supplies the V and J calls and clone size; D and trimming were determined from the DNA. Of about 180,000 clones listed, 80% to 85% were seen once; the top ten hold 6% to 8%. The sequenced material came from peripheral blood. The source is a woman in her seventies with COVID-19, enrolled during active disease. The chain is built from TRBV2 and TRBJ2-5; 9 bases match TRBD2. CDR3 bases: TGTGCCAGCAGTGAAGGGCTTGCGGGAGGGCAAGAGACCCAGTACTTC. The encoded protein is CASSEGLAGGQETQYF.